This TCR beta chain was captured in a study of cytomegalovirus exposure and HLA in healthy donors. V lost 2 bases to trimming and J lost 1 base; unmatched junction nucleotides: 11. CDR1 and CDR2 (germline): SQVTM, ANQGSEA. The CDR3 sequence is 18 residues long. Primers for the PCR totalled 60 Vbeta and 13 Jbeta. Sequencing was performed with immunoSEQ multiplex PCR; in TCRdb, only in-frame clones are kept and a portion is missing. The sample comprises 150,000 to 200,000 clones, roughly 80% of which are singletons, and 1.5% rests with the top ten. Material for sequencing was PBMCs. The sequence derives from a man aged 35 to 55 in good health and CMV-seronegative. The chain recombines TRBV29-1 with TRBJ2-2; TRBD2 matches at 9 bases. The CDR3 is CSVEIRGGRAENTGELFF. The DNA of the CDR3 is TGCAGCGTTGAAATTAGAGGCGGGAGGGCCGAGAACACCGGGGAGCTGTTTTTT.